The source of this T cell receptor beta chain is a study of blood T cell repertoires in COVID-19. Across the study: The United States, Italy and Spain provided the acute and convalescent COVID-19 samples. In each case, the material was cDNA or gDNA derived from T cells, B-cell-depleted T cells, or PBMCs.

The ends were cut back, 3 bases at V and 5 bases at J, with 13 bases in the middle. Germline assignment: CDR1 LNHDA and CDR2 SQIVND (reference sequence). The CDR3 sequence is 15 residues long. In the source study's methods: Estimates of nucleated cell counts were drawn from the amplification of reference gene primers. Repertoires were generated with immunoSEQ multiplex PCR, while TCRdb's copy carries only in-frame clones and drops some. From that table come the V and J calls and clone size; the DNA was used to work out D and trimming. The data hold about 49,000 clones, with 75% to 90% observed a single time. A Seattle source enrolled patients during active infection and followed them longitudinally.

The receptor was isolated from an elderly woman with COVID-19, enrolled during active disease. This sequence joins TRBV19 and TRBJ2-2; perhaps TRBD2 as D (6 bases). The sequencing sample was made of peripheral blood. Here the CDR3 reads CASSIRGGETGELFF. CDR3 DNA: TGTGCCAGTAGTATCAGAGGCGGGGAGACCGGGGAGCTGTTTTTT.